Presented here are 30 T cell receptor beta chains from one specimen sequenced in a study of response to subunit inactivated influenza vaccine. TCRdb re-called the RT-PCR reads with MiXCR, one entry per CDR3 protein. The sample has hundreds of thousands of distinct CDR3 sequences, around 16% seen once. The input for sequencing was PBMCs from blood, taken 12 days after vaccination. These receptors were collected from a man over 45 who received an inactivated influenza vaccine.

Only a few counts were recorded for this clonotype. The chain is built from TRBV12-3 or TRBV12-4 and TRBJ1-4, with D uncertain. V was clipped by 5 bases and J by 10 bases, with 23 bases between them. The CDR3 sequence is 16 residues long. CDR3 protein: CASSAWKAGQWGKLFF. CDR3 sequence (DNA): TGTGCCAGCAGTGCCTGGAAAGCGGGCCAGTGGGGAAAACTGTTTTTT.

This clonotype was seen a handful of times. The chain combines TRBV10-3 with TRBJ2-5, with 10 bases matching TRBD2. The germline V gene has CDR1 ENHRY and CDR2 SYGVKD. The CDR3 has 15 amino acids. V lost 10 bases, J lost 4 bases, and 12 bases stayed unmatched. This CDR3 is CASSQAGGPGETQYF. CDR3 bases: TGTGCCAGCAGCCAAGCGGGAGGGCCTGGAGAGACCCAGTACTTC.

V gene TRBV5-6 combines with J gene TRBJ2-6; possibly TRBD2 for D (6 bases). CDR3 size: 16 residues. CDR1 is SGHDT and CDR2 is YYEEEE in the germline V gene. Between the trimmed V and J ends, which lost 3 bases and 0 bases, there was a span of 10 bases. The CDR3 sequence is CASSWGLSSGANVLTF. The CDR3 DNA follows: TGTGCCAGCAGCTGGGGACTGAGCTCTGGGGCCAACGTCCTGACTTTC.

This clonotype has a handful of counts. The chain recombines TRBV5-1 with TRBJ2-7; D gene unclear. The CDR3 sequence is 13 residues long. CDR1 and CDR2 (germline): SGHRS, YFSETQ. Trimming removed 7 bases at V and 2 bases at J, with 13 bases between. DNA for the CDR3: TGCGCCAGCGGCATAGGGTCTGCCTACGAGCAGTACTTC. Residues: CASGIGSAYEQYF.

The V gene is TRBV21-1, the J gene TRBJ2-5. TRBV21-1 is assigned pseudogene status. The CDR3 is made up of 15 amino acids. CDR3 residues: CASSKGGRFGETQYF. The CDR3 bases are TGTGCCAGCAGCAAAGGGGGTCGGTTCGGGGAGACCCAGTACTTC.

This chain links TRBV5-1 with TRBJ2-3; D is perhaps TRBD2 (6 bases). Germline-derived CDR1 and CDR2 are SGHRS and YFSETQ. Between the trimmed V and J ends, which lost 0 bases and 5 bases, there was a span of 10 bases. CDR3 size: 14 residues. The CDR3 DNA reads TGCGCCAGCAGCTTGGTTCAGGGAGGAGATACGCAGTATTTT. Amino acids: CASSLVQGGDTQYF.

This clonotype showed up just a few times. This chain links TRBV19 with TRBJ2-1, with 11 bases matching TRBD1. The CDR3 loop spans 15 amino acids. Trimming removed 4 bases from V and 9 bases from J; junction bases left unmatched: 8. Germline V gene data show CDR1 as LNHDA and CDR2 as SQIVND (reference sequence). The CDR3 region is CASSNGQGAWGEQFF. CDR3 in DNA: TGTGCCAGTAGTAACGGACAGGGGGCCTGGGGTGAGCAGTTCTTC.

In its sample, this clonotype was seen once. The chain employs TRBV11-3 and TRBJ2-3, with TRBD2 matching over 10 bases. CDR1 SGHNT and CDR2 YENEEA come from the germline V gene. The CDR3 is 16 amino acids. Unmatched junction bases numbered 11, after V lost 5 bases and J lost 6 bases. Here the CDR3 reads CASSTQREGLDDTQYF. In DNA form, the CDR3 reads TGTGCCAGCAGCACCCAGCGGGAGGGCCTAGATGATACGCAGTATTTT.

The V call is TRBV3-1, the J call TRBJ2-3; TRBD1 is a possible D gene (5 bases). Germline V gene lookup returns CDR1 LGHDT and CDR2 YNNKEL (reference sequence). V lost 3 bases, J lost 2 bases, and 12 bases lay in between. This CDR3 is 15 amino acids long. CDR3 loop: CASSHEDRHTDTQYF. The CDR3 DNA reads TGTGCCAGCAGCCATGAAGACAGACACACAGATACGCAGTATTTT.

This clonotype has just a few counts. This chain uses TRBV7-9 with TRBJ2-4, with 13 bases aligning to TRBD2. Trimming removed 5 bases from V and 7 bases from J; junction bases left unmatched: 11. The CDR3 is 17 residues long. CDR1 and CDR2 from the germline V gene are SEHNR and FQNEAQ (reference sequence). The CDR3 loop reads CASSPGEGLAGWNIQYF. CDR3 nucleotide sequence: TGTGCCAGCAGCCCAGGCGAGGGACTAGCGGGATGGAACATTCAGTACTTC.

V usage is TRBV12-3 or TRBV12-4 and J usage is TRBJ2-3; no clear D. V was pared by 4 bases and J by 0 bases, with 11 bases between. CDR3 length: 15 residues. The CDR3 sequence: CASSSPIISTDTQYF. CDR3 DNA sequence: TGTGCCAGCAGTTCGCCGATTATTAGCACAGATACGCAGTATTTT.

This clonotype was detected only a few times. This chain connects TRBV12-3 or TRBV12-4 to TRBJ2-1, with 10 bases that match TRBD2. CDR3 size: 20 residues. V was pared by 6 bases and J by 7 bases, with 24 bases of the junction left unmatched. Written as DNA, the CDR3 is TGTGCCAGCAGGCCTCCTGGCCGTCTAGCGGGAGTTGACGGTATGAATGAGCAGTTCTTC. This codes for CASRPPGRLAGVDGMNEQFF.

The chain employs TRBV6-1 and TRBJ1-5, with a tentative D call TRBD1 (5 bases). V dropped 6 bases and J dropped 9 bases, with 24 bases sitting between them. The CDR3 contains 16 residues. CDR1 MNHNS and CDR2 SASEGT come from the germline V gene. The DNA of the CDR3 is TGTGCCAGCAGCATGGGGGGGGTTTATTTCTATGGGCCCCAGCATTTT. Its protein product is CASSMGGVYFYGPQHF.

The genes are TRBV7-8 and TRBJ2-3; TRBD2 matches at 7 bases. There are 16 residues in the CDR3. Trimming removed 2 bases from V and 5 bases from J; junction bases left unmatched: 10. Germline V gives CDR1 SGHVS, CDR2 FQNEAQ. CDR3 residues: CASSLQTSWSGDTQYF. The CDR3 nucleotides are TGTGCCAGCAGCTTACAGACTAGCTGGAGTGGAGATACGCAGTATTTT. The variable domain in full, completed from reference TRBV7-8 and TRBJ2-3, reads GAGVSQSPRYKVAKRGQDVALRCDPISGHVSLFWYQQALGQGPEFLTYFQNEAQLDKSGLPSDRFFAERPEGSVSTLKIQRTQQEDSAVYLCASSLQTSWSGDTQYFGPGTRLTVL.

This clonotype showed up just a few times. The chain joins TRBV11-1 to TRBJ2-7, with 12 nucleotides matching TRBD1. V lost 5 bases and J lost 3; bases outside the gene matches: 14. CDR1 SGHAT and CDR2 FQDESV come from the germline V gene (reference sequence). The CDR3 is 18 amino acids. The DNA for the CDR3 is TGTGCCAGCAGCCGAATCGATCCGGGACAGGGGGCTCTCTACGAGCAGTACTTC. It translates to CASSRIDPGQGALYEQYF.

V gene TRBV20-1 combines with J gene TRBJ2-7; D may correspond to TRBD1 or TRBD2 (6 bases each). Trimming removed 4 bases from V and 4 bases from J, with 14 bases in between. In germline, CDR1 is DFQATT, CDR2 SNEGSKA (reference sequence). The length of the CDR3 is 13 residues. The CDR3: CSATRGLGYEQYF. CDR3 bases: TGCAGTGCTACCCGGGGGCTTGGTTACGAGCAGTACTTC.

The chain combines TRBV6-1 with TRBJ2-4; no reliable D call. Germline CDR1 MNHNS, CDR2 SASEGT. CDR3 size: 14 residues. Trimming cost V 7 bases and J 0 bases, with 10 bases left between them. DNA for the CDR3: TGTGCCAGCATCGTGACCCTAGCCAAAAACATTCAGTACTTC. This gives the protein CASIVTLAKNIQYF.

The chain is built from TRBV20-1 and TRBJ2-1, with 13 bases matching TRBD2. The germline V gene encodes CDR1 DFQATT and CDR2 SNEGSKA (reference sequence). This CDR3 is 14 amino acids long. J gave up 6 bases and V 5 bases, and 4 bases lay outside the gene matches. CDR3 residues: CSAQTSGRTNEQFF. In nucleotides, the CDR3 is TGCAGTGCTCAGACTAGCGGGAGGACCAATGAGCAGTTCTTC.

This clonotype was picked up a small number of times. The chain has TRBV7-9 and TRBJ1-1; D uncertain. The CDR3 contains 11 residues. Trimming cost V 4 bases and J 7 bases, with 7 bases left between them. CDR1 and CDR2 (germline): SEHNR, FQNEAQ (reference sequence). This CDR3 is CASSSTVEAFF. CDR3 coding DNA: TGTGCCAGCAGCTCTACAGTTGAAGCTTTCTTT.

The CDR3 loop reads CASRGTQTGELFF. The CDR3, as DNA: TGTGCCAGCCGGGGGACACAAACCGGGGAGCTGTTTTTT. The V call is TRBV7-8, the J call TRBJ2-2, with D possibly being TRBD1 or TRBD2 (6 bases each). The CDR3 spans 13 residues. Trimming removed 8 bases at V and 5 bases at J, with 12 bases between. Per germline, CDR1 SGHVS and CDR2 FQNEAQ.

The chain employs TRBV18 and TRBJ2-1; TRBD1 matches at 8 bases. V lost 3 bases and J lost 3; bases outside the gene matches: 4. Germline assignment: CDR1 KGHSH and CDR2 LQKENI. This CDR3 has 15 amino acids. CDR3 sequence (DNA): TGTGCCAGCTCACCCTACAGGGGGTACTACAATGAGCAGTTCTTC. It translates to CASSPYRGYYNEQFF.

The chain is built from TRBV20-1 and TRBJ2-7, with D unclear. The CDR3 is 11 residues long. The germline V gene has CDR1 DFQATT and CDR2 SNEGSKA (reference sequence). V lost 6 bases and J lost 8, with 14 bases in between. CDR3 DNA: TGCAGTGCAGACCGGGCCGCGAAGCAGTACTTC. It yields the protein CSADRAAKQYF.

The CDR3 region is CASTLGQGHTGELFF. In DNA, the CDR3 is TGTGCCAGCACCTTGGGACAGGGGCACACCGGGGAGCTGTTTTTT. The J gene is TRBJ2-2, the V gene TRBV7-6, with 10 positions matching TRBD1. The CDR3 spans 15 residues. The J segment lost 3 bases and the V segment lost 7 bases, leaving 5 bases of the junction unmatched. Germline CDR1 reads SGHVS; CDR2 reads FNYEAQ. The complete variable domain, with remaining parts taken from reference TRBV7-6 and TRBJ2-2, reads GAGVSQSPRYKVTKRGQDVALRCDPISGHVSLYWYRQALGQGPEFLTYFNYEAQQDKSGLPNDRFSAERPEGSISTLTIQRTEQRDSAMYRCASTLGQGHTGELFFGEGSRLTVL.

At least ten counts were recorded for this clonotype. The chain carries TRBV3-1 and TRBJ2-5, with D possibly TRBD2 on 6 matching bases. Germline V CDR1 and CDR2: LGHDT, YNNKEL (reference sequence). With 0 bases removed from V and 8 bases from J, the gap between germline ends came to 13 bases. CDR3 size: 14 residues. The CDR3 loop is CASSQDHGGVTQYF. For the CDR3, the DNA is TGTGCCAGCAGCCAAGATCACGGAGGGGTTACCCAGTACTTC.

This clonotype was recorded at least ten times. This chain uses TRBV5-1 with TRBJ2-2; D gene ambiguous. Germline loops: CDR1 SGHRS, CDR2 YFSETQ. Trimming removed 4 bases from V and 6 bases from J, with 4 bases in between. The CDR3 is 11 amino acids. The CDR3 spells CASSEAGELFF. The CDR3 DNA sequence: TGCGCCAGCAGCGAGGCCGGGGAGCTGTTTTTT. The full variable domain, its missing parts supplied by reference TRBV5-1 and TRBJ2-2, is KAGVTQTPRYLIKTRGQQVTLSCSPISGHRSVSWYQQTPGQGLQFLFEYFSETQRNKGNFPGRFSGRQFSNSRSEMNVSTLELGDSALYLCASSEAGELFFGEGSRLTVL.

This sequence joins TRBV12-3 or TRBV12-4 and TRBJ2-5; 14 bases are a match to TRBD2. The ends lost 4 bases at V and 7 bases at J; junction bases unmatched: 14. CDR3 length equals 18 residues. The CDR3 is CASSSGLAGADGKVTQYF. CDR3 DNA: TGTGCCAGCAGTTCGGGACTAGCGGGAGCGGATGGGAAGGTGACCCAGTACTTC.

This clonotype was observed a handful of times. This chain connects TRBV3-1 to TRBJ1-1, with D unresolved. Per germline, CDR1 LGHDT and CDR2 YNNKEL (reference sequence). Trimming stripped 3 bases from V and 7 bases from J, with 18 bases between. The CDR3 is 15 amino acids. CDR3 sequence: CASSQPWTGIGEAFF. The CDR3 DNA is TGTGCCAGCAGCCAGCCTTGGACGGGGATTGGTGAAGCTTTCTTT. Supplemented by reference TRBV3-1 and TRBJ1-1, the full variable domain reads DTAVSQTPKYLVTQMGNDKSIKCEQNLGHDTMYWYKQDSKKFLKIMFSYNNKELIINETVPNRFSPKSPDKAHLNLHINSLELGDSAVYFCASSQPWTGIGEAFFGQGTRLTVV.

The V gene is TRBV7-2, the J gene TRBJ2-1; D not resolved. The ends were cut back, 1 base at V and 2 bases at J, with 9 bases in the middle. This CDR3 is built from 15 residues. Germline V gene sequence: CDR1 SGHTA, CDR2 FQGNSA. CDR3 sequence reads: CASSLVLGAYNEQFF. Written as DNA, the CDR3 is TGTGCCAGCAGCTTAGTTCTGGGCGCCTACAATGAGCAGTTCTTC. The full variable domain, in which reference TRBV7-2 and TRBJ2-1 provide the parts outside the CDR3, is GAGVSQSPSNKVTEKGKDVELRCDPISGHTALYWYRQSLGQGLEFLIYFQGNSAPDKSGLPSDRFSAERTGGSVSTLTIQRTQQEDSAVYLCASSLVLGAYNEQFFGPGTRLTVL.

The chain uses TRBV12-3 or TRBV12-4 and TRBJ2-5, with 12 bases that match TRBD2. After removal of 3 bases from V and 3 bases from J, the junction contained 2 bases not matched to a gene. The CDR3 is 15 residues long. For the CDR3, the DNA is TGTGCCAGCAGTTTCTCTAGCGGGGGGGAAGAGACCCAGTACTTC. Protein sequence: CASSFSSGGEETQYF.

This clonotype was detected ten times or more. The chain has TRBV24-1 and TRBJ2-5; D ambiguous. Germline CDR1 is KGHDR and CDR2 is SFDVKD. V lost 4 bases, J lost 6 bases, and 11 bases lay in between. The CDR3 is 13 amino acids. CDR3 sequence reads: CATSDLARKTQYF. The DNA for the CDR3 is TGTGCCACCAGTGACCTGGCGAGGAAGACCCAGTACTTC.